The 14 T cell receptor beta chains in this list originate from one sample, sequenced in a study of T cells in Graves' hyperthyroidism and ophthalmopathy. The source material, RNA transcripts, was used to amplify TCR beta CDR3 regions. The TCR CDR3 first-round RT-PCR relied on the HTBI primer set. TCRdb re-called the multiplex PCR reads through MiXCR, storing one row per CDR3 protein. Of 450,000 to 650,000 distinct CDR3 sequences in the sample, roughly 20% were seen once. What was sequenced was blood. These receptors all stem from a man between 18 and 35 years old with Graves' hyperthyroidism.

This clonotype was seen at least ten times. The rearrangement uses TRBV28 and TRBJ2-7; 7 bases match TRBD1. J was trimmed by 5 bases and V by 11 bases; bases with no gene match: 12. There are 13 residues in the CDR3. Germline-derived CDR1 and CDR2 are MDHEN and SYDVKM. CDR3: CASLLTGYDEQYF. DNA for the CDR3: TGTGCCTCACTCCTGACAGGGTATGACGAGCAGTACTTC.

This clonotype was seen many times. The chain recombines TRBV28 with TRBJ2-7; 10 bases are a match to TRBD1. V was pared by 4 bases and J by 3 bases, with 3 bases of the junction left unmatched. The CDR3 covers 14 residues. Germline V CDR1 and CDR2: MDHEN, SYDVKM. This chain's CDR3 is CASSSTGGYYEQYF. The DNA for the CDR3 is TGTGCCAGCAGTTCGACAGGGGGCTACTACGAGCAGTACTTC.

This clonotype was seen ten or more times. V and J are TRBV12-3 or TRBV12-4 and TRBJ2-2; the D is unclear. V was pared by 1 base and J by 6 bases, with 6 bases between. The length of the CDR3 is 13 residues. The DNA for the CDR3 is TGTGCCAGCAGTTTAGAGCCGGCCGGGGAGCTGTTTTTT. Translating it yields CASSLEPAGELFF.

This clonotype occurred a few times. The V call is TRBV20-1, the J call TRBJ2-7; possibly TRBD2 for D (6 bases). The germline CDR1 and CDR2 sequences are DFQATT and SNEGSKA (reference sequence). Trimming stripped 3 bases from V and 0 bases from J, with 18 bases between. There are 16 residues in the CDR3. In DNA form, the CDR3 reads TGCAGTGCTAGGAGGGGTGGGGGGAGGAGCTCCTACGAGCAGTACTTC. Its translation is CSARRGGGRSSYEQYF.

This clonotype was detected many times. The gene calls are TRBV12-3 or TRBV12-4 and TRBJ2-7; D is perhaps TRBD2 (5 bases). V was pared by 1 base and J by 4 bases, with 11 bases between. The CDR3 sequence is 14 residues long. Written as DNA, the CDR3 is TGTGCCAGCAGTTTAGGTACGGGCGGGTACGAGCAGTACTTC. This sequence encodes CASSLGTGGYEQYF.

The chain couples TRBV29-1 to TRBJ1-1; D gene uncertain. This CDR3 is 12 amino acids long. Trimming cost V 4 bases and J 4 bases, with 10 bases left between them. The germline gives CDR1 SQVTM, CDR2 ANQGSEA. In DNA form, the CDR3 reads TGCAGCGTTGTTAGGACGGGCACTGAAGCTTTCTTT. Protein sequence: CSVVRTGTEAFF.

This clonotype was counted many times. The chain uses TRBV20-1 and TRBJ2-7; possible D gene TRBD1, 6 bases. CDR1 is DFQATT and CDR2 is SNEGSKA in the germline V gene (reference sequence). V was clipped by 2 bases and J by 4 bases, with 12 bases between them. The CDR3 contains 13 residues. The CDR3 bases are TGCAGTGCTAGACCCTGGGACACGTACGAGCAGTACTTC. Translated, it gives CSARPWDTYEQYF.

As concerns this clonotype: Given a much more abundant clone one base away, this may be a read error. The rearrangement uses TRBV7-3 and TRBJ1-1, with D hard to call. V was trimmed by 7 bases and J by 10 bases, leaving 16 bases between them. The germline CDR1 and CDR2 sequences are SGHTA and FQGTGA. CDR3 length: 12 residues. CDR3 sequence reads: CASTIQTRRAFF. The CDR3 DNA reads TGTGCCAGCACTATCCAGACCCGGCGAGCTTTCTTT.

This clonotype has at least ten counts. This chain joins TRBV11-2 and TRBJ2-2; the match to TRBD1 covers 11 bases. The CDR3 runs to 16 residues. Germline values: CDR1 SGHAT, CDR2 FQNNGV. J was trimmed by 3 bases and V by 4 bases; bases with no gene match: 4. DNA for the CDR3: TGTGCCAGCAGCTACCGGGACAGGGGGGACACCGGGGAGCTGTTTTTT. Its protein is CASSYRDRGDTGELFF. Full variable domain (remainder filled in from reference TRBV11-2 and TRBJ2-2): EAGVAQSPRYKIIEKRQSVAFWCNPISGHATLYWYQQILGQGPKLLIQFQNNGVVDDSQLPKDRFSAERLKGVDSTLKIQPAKLEDSAVYLCASSYRDRGDTGELFFGEGSRLTVL.

This clonotype was seen ten or more times. V usage is TRBV14 and J usage is TRBJ1-1; no firm D call. The CDR3 is made up of 17 amino acids. In germline, CDR1 is SGHDN, CDR2 FVKESK. The V end lost 1 base, the J end lost 1 base, and 16 bases lay between the germline ends. CDR3 protein: CASSQAFSGRGNTEAFF. CDR3 nucleotides: TGTGCCAGCAGCCAAGCATTTTCCGGACGGGGGAACACTGAAGCTTTCTTT.

On this clonotype itself: With a much larger clone just one base away, this may be a read error. The rearrangement joins TRBV6-4 to TRBJ2-2; weak D call: TRBD1 (6 bases). Germline CDR1 reads MRHNA; CDR2 reads SNTAGT. The CDR3 is 17 amino acids. The CDR3 reads CASSATRQVLAPGELCF. The CDR3 nucleotides are TGTGCCAGCAGTGCAACTCGACAGGTCCTCGCCCCCGGGGAGCTGTGTTTT.

V gene TRBV6-2 or TRBV6-3 combines with J gene TRBJ2-7; no clear D gene. Per germline, CDR1 MNHEY and CDR2 SVGEGT. This CDR3 has 14 residues. Trimming cost V 3 bases and J 3 bases, with 12 bases left between them. The CDR3 reads CASSYPRPFYEQYF. The CDR3 nucleotides read TGTGCCAGCAGTTATCCCCGACCCTTCTACGAGCAGTACTTC.

This clonotype was observed at least ten times. The V gene is TRBV12-3 or TRBV12-4, the J gene TRBJ2-6, with TRBD2 identical over 7 bases. Losses at the gene ends were 5 bases for V and 2 bases for J; bases not matched to a gene: 6. This CDR3 region has 16 residues. CDR3 region: CASSRGSLPGANVLTF. CDR3 in DNA: TGTGCCAGCAGTCGCGGGAGCCTCCCTGGGGCCAACGTCCTGACTTTC.

The CDR3 region is CASSLGSTANTEAFF. CDR3 DNA: TGTGCCAGCAGCTTAGGCTCGACGGCTAACACTGAAGCTTTCTTT. The gene calls are TRBV7-2 and TRBJ1-1; D is uncertain. In germline, CDR1 is SGHTA, CDR2 FQGNSA. The length of the CDR3 is 15 residues. V was shortened by 1 base and J by 2 bases, with 11 bases between the two germline ends.